Here is one T cell receptor (beta chain) with its context. Its binding antigen is unknown. One base away there is no much larger clone; base qualities are not given. The germline V gene gives CDR1 as SGHTA and CDR2 as FQGNSA. The CDR3 runs 13 residues from the cysteine to the phenylalanine. The CDR3 DNA has 39 bases and is translated from base 1. A distance of 7 bases separates the germline ends of V and J, which lose 5 bases and 1 base respectively. Whole blood was collected in K2EDTA tubes by collaborating institutions according to the institutions' own protocols. For TCRbeta analysis, collaborators shipped samples in one of three forms: frozen whole blood, isolated PBMCs, or DNA extracted from either of those sample types. TCRbeta CDR3 regions were amplified from genomic DNA using the immunoSEQ Assay, a bias-controlled multiplex PCR. The published analysis was carried out like this. The number of nucleated cells in each sample was estimated by amplification of reference gene primers within the assay. To quantify the absolute abundance of each unique TCRbeta CDR3 rearrangement, sequence reads were collapsed and filtered. For each sample, productive Simpson clonality was calculated as the square root of Simpson's diversity index across productive rearrangements. Not all clones reach the TCRdb copy of this immuneACCESS table, which keeps in-frame sequences only. Checked studies attribute under half of the gap to unresolved V genes and leave the rest unexplained. The D gene and trimming were derived from the DNA, and the V and J assignments and clone size from that table. The sample table contains 150,000 or so clones; only one count was recorded for around 83% of them. The ten most abundant clones make up around 1.5% of the sample.

This specimen comes from a study of blood T cell repertoires in COVID-19 (dated by TCRdb to the early 2020s). Notes on the research overall: Collaborator samples came from the United States, Italy and Spain and covered acute and convalescent phases of COVID-19. The sample metadata nearly always contained a de-identified subject ID, COVID-19 status, age in years and sex. Where HLA class I and class II types were available, the types were taken from metadata supplied by the sample provider, not from assay-based typing. Samples came from the ongoing ImmuneRACE study (first 160 participants) plus 1,254 subjects from 6 global collaborators. Deeply sampled blood TCRbeta repertoires from subjects exposed to, actively infected with, or recovered from COVID-19 were included in the dataset. The material from the prospective study consisted of cDNA or gDNA derived from T cells, B-cell-depleted T cells, or PBMCs. The repertoires were released in a freely available public database meant as a resource for research on the immune response to SARS-CoV-2. Results the study describes overall, beyond this receptor: The amount of clinical and demographic metadata varied by source and participant and was provided uncurated.

The clonotype was recovered from a human donor in a cohort sampled during active COVID-19. The sequenced material came from peripheral blood. The receptor chain draws on TRBV7-2 and TRBJ2-3; the D gene is not confidently resolved. The DNA sequence is TGTGCCAGCAGCAGCCCCGGCACAGATACGCAGTATTTT. Translated, this gives CASSSPGTDTQYF.